A selection of T cell receptor beta chains follows, all from one sample in a study of T cell responses to AZD1222 COVID-19 vaccine. Produced via immunoSEQ multiplex PCR; TCRdb's table is partial and in-frame only. Of about 140,000 clones in the sample, around 90% were seen once. The source was peripheral blood, collected 28 days after the second AZD1222 dose. These receptors all come from an adult who received the AZD1222 COVID-19 vaccine. Each CDR3 is given with its conserved first and last residue. A D gene is named only where the DNA matches it firmly. Rows give clone size only sometimes, using once, few, many, or a class for an expanded clone.

TRBD2 | NA | TRBJ2-1 | TRBV19 | CASMGLAGGPSSYNEQFF | TGTGCCAGTATGGGACTAGCGGGAGGGCCAAGCTCCTACAATGAGCAGTTCTTC
NA | once | TRBJ2-5 | TRBV29-1 | CSVESGGRGTQYF | TGCAGCGTTGAATCGGGGGGCCGCGGGACCCAGTACTTC
NA | NA | TRBJ1-1 | TRBV10-3 | CAISAREDTEAFF | TGTGCCATCAGTGCCAGGGAGGACACTGAAGCTTTCTTT
TRBD1 | NA | TRBJ1-1 | TRBV19 | CASSRVPGGQEAFF | TGTGCCAGTAGTAGGGTCCCGGGGGGACAGGAAGCTTTCTTT
NA | NA | TRBJ1-5 | TRBV7-2 | CASSPRAGTDQPQHF | TGTGCCAGCAGCCCTAGGGCGGGAACGGATCAGCCCCAGCATTTT
NA | once | TRBJ1-4 | TRBV30 | CAWMGADATNEKLFF | TGTGCCTGGATGGGGGCAGATGCAACTAATGAAAAACTGTTTTTT
NA | once | TRBJ2-1 | TRBV4-3 | CASSQVAASYNEQFF | TGCGCCAGCAGCCAAGTAGCGGCCTCCTACAATGAGCAGTTCTTC
NA | few | TRBJ2-1 | TRBV24-1 | CATSDPGAREQFF | TGTGCCACCAGTGATCCAGGGGCTCGGGAGCAGTTCTTC
TRBD1 | NA | TRBJ2-7 | TRBV29-1 | CSVTDRFISYEQYF | TGCAGCGTTACGGACAGGTTTATTTCCTACGAGCAGTACTTC
NA | NA | TRBJ2-5 | TRBV5-1 | CASSRGRDSLLETQYF | TGCGCCAGCAGCCGGGGGCGGGACTCCTTGTTAGAGACCCAGTACTTC
NA | once | TRBJ2-5 | TRBV2 | CASKGEETQYF | TGTGCCAGCAAAGGGGAAGAGACCCAGTACTTC
NA | NA | TRBJ2-1 | TRBV13 | CASSFRGPGAEQFF | TGTGCCAGCAGCTTTAGGGGGCCGGGGGCTGAGCAGTTCTTC
TRBD1 | NA | TRBJ2-5 | TRBV19 | CASGTTGQETQYF | TGTGCCAGTGGGACGACAGGGCAAGAGACCCAGTACTTC
NA | NA | TRBJ2-3 | TRBV6-2/TRBV6-3 | CASSGAHTDTQYF | TGTGCCAGCAGCGGGGCCCACACAGATACGCAGTATTTT
NA | once | TRBJ1-2 | TRBV6-1 | CASSEAVFTLYGYTF | TGTGCCAGCAGTGAAGCGGTTTTTACTTTATATGGCTACACCTTC
NA | NA | TRBJ2-7 | TRBV29-1 | CSVEEAGRPDGEQYF | TGCAGCGTTGAAGAGGCGGGGAGGCCCGACGGCGAGCAGTACTTC
NA | NA | TRBJ2-7 | TRBV29-1 | CSVEGSGAGYYEQYF | TGCAGCGTTGAAGGCAGTGGGGCCGGGTACTACGAGCAGTACTTC
TRBD2 | NA | TRBJ2-2 | TRBV6-4 | CASSKFRTSGYTGELFF | TGTGCCAGCTCTAAATTCCGGACTAGCGGTTACACCGGGGAGCTGTTTTTT
NA | NA | TRBJ1-5 | TRBV18 | CASSKGEHQPQHF | TGTGCCAGCTCAAAGGGGGAACATCAGCCCCAGCATTTT
NA | once | TRBJ2-1 | TRBV6-4 | CASSVTAGSYNEQFF | TGTGCCAGCAGTGTCACTGCTGGCTCCTACAATGAGCAGTTCTTC
TRBD1 | NA | TRBJ2-3 | TRBV3-1/TRBV3-2 | CASSRRQGSTDTQYF | TGTGCCAGCAGCCGGAGACAGGGCAGCACAGATACGCAGTATTTT
NA | NA | TRBJ1-4 | TRBV28 | CASSLYTGGAGEKLFF | TGTGCCAGCAGTTTATACACCGGGGGGGCTGGAGAAAAACTGTTTTTT
NA | NA | TRBJ1-5 | TRBV19 | CASRGGDESNQPQHF | TGTGCCAGTCGGGGGGGGGACGAGAGCAATCAGCCCCAGCATTTT
TRBD1 | NA | TRBJ2-7 | TRBV28 | CASSGTGGRLSYEQYF | TGTGCCAGCAGTGGGACAGGGGGCCGGTTGTCCTACGAGCAGTACTTC
NA | NA | TRBJ2-1 | TRBV4-2 | CASSQARGGAPYNEQFF | TGTGCCAGCAGCCAAGCTAGGGGCGGGGCGCCCTACAATGAGCAGTTCTTC
NA | NA | TRBJ1-1 | TRBV19 | CASKEGDDKAFF | TGTGCCAGTAAAGAGGGGGATGATAAAGCTTTCTTT
TRBD2 | NA | TRBJ2-3 | TRBV4-1 | CASSPEFAGGLNTQYF | TGCGCCAGCAGCCCCGAGTTCGCGGGAGGGTTGAATACGCAGTATTTT
NA | NA | TRBJ2-5 | TRBV2 | CASSLSGYQETQYF | TGTGCCAGCAGCCTTTCAGGGTACCAAGAGACCCAGTACTTC
NA | once | TRBJ2-3 | TRBV11-2 | CASSPRGGSTDTQYF | TGTGCCAGCAGCCCCAGGGGGGGGAGCACAGATACGCAGTATTTT
TRBD2 | once | TRBJ2-1 | TRBV10-3 | CAIREERGYNEQFF | TGTGCCATCAGGGAGGAGCGGGGTTACAATGAGCAGTTCTTC
TRBD1 | NA | TRBJ2-7 | TRBV6-2/TRBV6-3 | CASSYSGQVHEQYF | TGTGCCAGCAGTTACTCGGGACAGGTTCACGAGCAGTACTTC
TRBD1 | once | TRBJ1-2 | TRBV19 | CASRGTGDYGYTF | TGTGCCAGTAGAGGAACAGGGGACTATGGCTACACCTTC
TRBD1 | few | TRBJ1-1 | TRBV7-7 | CASSRLNEGAEGTEAFF | TGTGCTAGCAGCCGCCTCAACGAGGGGGCGGAGGGCACTGAAGCTTTCTTT